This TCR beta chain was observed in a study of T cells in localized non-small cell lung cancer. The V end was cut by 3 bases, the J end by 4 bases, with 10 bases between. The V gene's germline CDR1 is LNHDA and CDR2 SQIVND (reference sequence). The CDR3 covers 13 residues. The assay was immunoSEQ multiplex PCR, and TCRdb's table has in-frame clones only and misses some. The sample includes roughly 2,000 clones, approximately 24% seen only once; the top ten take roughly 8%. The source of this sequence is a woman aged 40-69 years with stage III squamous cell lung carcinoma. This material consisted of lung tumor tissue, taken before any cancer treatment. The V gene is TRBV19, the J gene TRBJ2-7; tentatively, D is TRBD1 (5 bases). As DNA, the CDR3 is TGTGCCAGTAGTATTGACAGATATTACGAGCAGTACTTC. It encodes CASSIDRYYEQYF.